What follows is one T cell receptor (beta chain) and its context. The target antigen is unknown. The data are from a study of blood T cells in healthy people across ages. Findings and caveats of the study: The fall in TCR beta diversity per million T cells was roughly linear with age. Using unsorted PBMCs precluded a conclusive naive versus antigen-experienced comparison.

Peripheral blood samples of roughly 9.8 milliliters were drawn from each donor. The total RNA that was extracted per sample amounted to at least 5.5 micrograms. Through a sample-barcoded 5' primer and a J-beta primer mix, a second PCR was run for 7 to 11 cycles. From the 5' RACE reads, TCRdb called clonotypes with MiXCR, one entry per CDR3 protein. This table has under 2,000,000 distinct CDR3 sequences, roughly 50% appearing once. This CDR3 has 14 residues. Trimming removed 2 bases at V and 2 bases at J, with 10 bases between. Germline V CDR1 and CDR2: PRHDT, FYEKMQ (reference sequence). The TCR originated in a woman in her thirties or forties in good health. V usage is TRBV13 and J usage is TRBJ2-7; weak D call: TRBD1 (6 bases). Sequencing was carried out using blood. Here the CDR3 DNA reads TGTGCCAGCAGCTTAAGGGACACTACCTACGAGCAGTACTTC. As protein: CASSLRDTTYEQYF.